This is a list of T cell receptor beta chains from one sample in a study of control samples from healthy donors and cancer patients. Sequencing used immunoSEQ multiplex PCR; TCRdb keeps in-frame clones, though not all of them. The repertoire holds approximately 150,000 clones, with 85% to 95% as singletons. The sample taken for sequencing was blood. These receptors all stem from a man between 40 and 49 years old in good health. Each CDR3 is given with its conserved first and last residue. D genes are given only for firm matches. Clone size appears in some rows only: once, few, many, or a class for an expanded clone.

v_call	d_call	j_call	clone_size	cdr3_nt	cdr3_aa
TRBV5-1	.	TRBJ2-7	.	TGCGCCAGCAGCTCCCCGGGACAAGCCTACGAGCAGTACTTC	CASSSPGQAYEQYF
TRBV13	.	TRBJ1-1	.	TGTGCCAGCAGCGATAGGGGTTCTGAAGCTTTCTTT	CASSDRGSEAFF
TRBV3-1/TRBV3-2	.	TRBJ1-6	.	TGTGCCAGCAGCCTCGGACAGTTTAATTCACCCCTCCACTTT	CASSLGQFNSPLHF
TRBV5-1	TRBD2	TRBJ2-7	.	TGCGCCAGCAGCAGGGATCTAGCGGGAGGCGGGTACGAGCAGTACTTC	CASSRDLAGGGYEQYF
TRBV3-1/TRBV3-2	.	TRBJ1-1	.	TGTGCCAGCAGCCAGGGGAGGTATACTGAAGCTTTCTTT	CASSQGRYTEAFF
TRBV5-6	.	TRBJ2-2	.	TGTGCCAGCAGCTGGGGACCGAAGAACACCGGGGAGCTGTTTTTT	CASSWGPKNTGELFF
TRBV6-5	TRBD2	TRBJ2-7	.	TGTGCCAGCAGTCACACTAGCGGGTCCTACGAGCAGTACTTC	CASSHTSGSYEQYF
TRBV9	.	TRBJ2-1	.	TGTGCCAGCAGCGTATTGCAAGGGTTCGGGGAGCAGTTCTTC	CASSVLQGFGEQFF
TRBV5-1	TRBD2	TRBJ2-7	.	TGCGCCAGCAGCTTGGTCCCAATAGGGCATGGGGGACCGCGGGAGAGTGAGCAGTACTTC	CASSLVPIGHGGPRESEQYF
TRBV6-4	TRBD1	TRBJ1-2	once	TGTGCCAGCAGTCTGCGACAGGGATCCCACAATACCGATGGCTACACCTTC	CASSLRQGSHNTDGYTF